This T cell receptor (beta chain) originates from a study of identical twins. Study-level results: Twin sharing of out-of-frame TCR alpha was underestimated by models in monozygotic pairs. High-abundance cord blood beta clonotypes had fewer insertions; memory repertoires showed none. Cross-sectional statistical analysis was relied on for the conclusions, without the same donors being followed.

This CDR3 has 13 amino acids. V lost 3 bases to trimming and J lost 7 bases; unmatched junction nucleotides: 5. Germline V gene lookup returns CDR1 SGHRS and CDR2 YFSETQ. MiXCR, applied by TCRdb to the 5' RACE reads, yields one record per CDR3 protein. This table has 450,000 or so distinct CDR3 sequences, more than 13% appearing once. A remark on this clonotype: Its antigen is unknown.

Another study also made use of these data, one on yellow fever vaccine responses in identical twins.

The TCR originated in a woman in her late teens or twenties in good health. The chain combines TRBV5-1 with TRBJ1-2; 8 nucleotides align to TRBD1. The sample was CD4+ T cells sorted from blood. The CDR3 loop reads CASSSGQGFGYTF. The CDR3 nucleotides read TGCGCCAGCAGCTCTGGACAGGGCTTTGGCTACACCTTC.